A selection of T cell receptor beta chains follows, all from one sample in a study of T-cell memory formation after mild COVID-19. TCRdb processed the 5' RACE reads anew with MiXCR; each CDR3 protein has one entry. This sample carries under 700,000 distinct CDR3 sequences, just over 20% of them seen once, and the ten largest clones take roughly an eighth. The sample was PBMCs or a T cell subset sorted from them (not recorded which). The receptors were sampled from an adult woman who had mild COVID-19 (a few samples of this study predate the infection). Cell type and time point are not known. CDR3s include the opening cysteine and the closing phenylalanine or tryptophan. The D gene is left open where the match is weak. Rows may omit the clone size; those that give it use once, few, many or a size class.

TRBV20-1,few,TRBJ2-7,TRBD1,CSARDMFGQGHGEQYF,TGCAGTGCTAGAGATATGTTTGGACAGGGACATGGCGAGCAGTACTTC
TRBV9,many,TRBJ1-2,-,CASSVSDSPGYGYTF,TGTGCCAGCAGCGTTTCAGACAGTCCCGGCTATGGCTACACCTTC
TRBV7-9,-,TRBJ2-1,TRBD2,CASSPILQRETYNEQFF,TGTGCCAGCAGCCCTATCTTGCAGCGGGAGACCTACAATGAGCAGTTCTTC
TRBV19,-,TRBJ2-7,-,CASSLWRRSYEQYF,TGTGCCAGTAGTCTTTGGAGGCGCTCCTACGAGCAGTACTTC
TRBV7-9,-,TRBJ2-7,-,CASSLVAVTYEQYF,TGTGCCAGCAGCCTGGTAGCGGTGACCTACGAGCAGTACTTC
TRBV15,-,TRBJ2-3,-,CATSRVGVWEGTDTQYF,TGTGCCACCAGCAGAGTGGGGGTTTGGGAAGGCACAGATACGCAGTATTTT
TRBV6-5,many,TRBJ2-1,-,CASRRQVYNEQFF,TGTGCCAGCAGGAGACAGGTATACAATGAGCAGTTCTTC
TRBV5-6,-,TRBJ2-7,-,CASRLVTGPGGYEQYF,TGTGCCAGCAGACTCGTGACAGGTCCTGGGGGCTACGAGCAGTACTTC
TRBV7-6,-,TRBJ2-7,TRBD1,CASGPTGQVPYEQYF,TGTGCCAGCGGGCCGACGGGACAGGTACCCTACGAGCAGTACTTC
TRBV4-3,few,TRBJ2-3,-,CASSQVKGLGADTQYF,TGCGCCAGCAGCCAAGTAAAGGGTCTAGGAGCAGATACGCAGTATTTT
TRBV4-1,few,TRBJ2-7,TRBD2,CASSQDPSGGAEYEQYF,TGCGCCAGCAGCCAAGATCCCAGCGGGGGGGCGGAATACGAGCAGTACTTC
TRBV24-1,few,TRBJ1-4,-,CATSDPAAGTNEKLFF,TGTGCCACCAGTGATCCGGCGGCCGGCACTAATGAAAAACTGTTTTTT
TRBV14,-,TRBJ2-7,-,CASSLNVGGSVHEQYF,TGTGCCAGCAGCCTCAACGTCGGGGGATCGGTCCACGAGCAGTACTTC
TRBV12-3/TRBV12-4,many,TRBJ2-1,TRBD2,CASSGTSGVWEQFF,TGTGCCAGCAGCGGGACTAGCGGGGTCTGGGAGCAGTTCTTC
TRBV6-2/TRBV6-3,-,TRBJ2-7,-,CASSYAEGSYEQYF,TGTGCCAGCAGTTACGCGGAGGGTTCCTACGAGCAGTACTTC
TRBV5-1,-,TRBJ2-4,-,CASSLEQPTAKNIQYF,TGCGCCAGCAGCTTGGAACAGCCTACAGCCAAAAACATTCAGTACTTC
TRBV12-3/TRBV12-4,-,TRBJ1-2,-,CASLLSRFSDGYTF,TGTGCCAGCCTTTTGTCCAGGTTTTCGGATGGCTACACCTTC
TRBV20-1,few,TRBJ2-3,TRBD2,CSARGLAGGPDTQYF,TGCAGTGCTAGAGGACTAGCGGGAGGGCCGGATACGCAGTATTTT